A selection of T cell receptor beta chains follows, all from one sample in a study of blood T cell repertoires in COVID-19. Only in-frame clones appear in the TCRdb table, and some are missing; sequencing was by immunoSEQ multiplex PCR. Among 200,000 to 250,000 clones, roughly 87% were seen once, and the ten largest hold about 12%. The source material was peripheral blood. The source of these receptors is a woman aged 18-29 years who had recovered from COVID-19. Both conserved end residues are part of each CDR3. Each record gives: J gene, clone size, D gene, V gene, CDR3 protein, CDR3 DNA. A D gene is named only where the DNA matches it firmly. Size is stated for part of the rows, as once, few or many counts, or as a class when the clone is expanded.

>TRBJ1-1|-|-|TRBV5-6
CASSLVSNTEAFF
TGTGCCAGCAGCTTGGTATCGAACACTGAAGCTTTCTTT
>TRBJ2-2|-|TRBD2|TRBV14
CASKRTSGSAGELFF
TGTGCCAGCAAAAGGACTAGCGGGAGCGCCGGGGAGCTGTTTTTT
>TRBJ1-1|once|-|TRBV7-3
CASSSGAVNTEAFF
TGTGCCAGCAGCTCAGGGGCCGTGAACACTGAAGCTTTCTTT
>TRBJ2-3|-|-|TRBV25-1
CASSPSGSRTDTQYF
TGTGCCAGCAGTCCCTCCGGGTCTCGCACAGATACGCAGTATTTT
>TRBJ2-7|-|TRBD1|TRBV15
CATSNGYRGFYEQYF
TGTGCCACCAGCAACGGGTACAGGGGGTTCTACGAGCAGTACTTC
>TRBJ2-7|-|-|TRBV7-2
CASSLAAGSSYEQYF
TGTGCCAGCAGCTTAGCGGCGGGGAGCTCCTACGAGCAGTACTTC
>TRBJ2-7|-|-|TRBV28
CASSLGSGYEQYF
TGTGCCAGCAGTTTAGGGAGTGGGTACGAGCAGTACTTC
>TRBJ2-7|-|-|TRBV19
CASSMAGSTYEQYF
TGTGCCAGTAGTATGGCGGGATCCACCTACGAGCAGTACTTC
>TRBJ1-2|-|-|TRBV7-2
CASSLVGAVRGASGYTF
TGTGCCAGCAGCTTAGTAGGGGCAGTGCGGGGGGCAAGTGGCTACACCTTC
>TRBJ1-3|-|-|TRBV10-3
CAISEPLSSGNTIYF
TGTGCCATCAGTGAGCCCCTGAGCTCTGGAAACACCATATATTTT
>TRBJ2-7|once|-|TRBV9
CASSRLEGLYDEQYF
TGTGCCAGCAGCCGCCTGGAGGGGCTTTACGACGAGCAGTACTTC
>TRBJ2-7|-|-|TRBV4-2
CASSQEGGAPYEQYF
TGTGCCAGCAGCCAAGAAGGTGGGGCCCCCTACGAGCAGTACTTC